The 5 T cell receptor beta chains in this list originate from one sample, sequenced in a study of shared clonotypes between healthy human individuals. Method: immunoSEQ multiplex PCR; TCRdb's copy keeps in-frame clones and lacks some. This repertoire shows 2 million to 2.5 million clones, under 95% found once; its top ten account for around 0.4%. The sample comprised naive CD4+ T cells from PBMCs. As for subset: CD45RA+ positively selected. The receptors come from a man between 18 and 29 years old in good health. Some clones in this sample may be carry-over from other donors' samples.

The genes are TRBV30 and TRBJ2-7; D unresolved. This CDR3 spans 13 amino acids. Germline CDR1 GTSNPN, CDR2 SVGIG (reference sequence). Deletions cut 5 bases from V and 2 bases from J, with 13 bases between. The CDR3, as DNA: TGTGCCTGGTCCCCAGCTGTCCCCTACGAGCAGTACTTC. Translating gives CAWSPAVPYEQYF.

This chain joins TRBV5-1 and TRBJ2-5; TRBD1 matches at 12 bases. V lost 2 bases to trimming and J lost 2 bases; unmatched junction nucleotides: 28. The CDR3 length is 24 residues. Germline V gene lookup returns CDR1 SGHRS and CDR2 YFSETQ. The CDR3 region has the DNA TGCGCCAGCAGCTTCCCAATTAGACCGGGACAGGGGGCCGTTCTAGCGCCAAATCAAGAGACCCAGTACTTC. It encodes CASSFPIRPGQGAVLAPNQETQYF.

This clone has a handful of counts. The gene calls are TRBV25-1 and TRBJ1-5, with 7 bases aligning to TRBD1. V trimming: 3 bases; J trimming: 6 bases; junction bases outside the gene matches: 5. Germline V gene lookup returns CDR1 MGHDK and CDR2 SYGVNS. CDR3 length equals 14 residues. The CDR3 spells CASSDRQGTQPQHF. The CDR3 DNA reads TGTGCCAGCAGTGACCGACAGGGAACTCAGCCCCAGCATTTT. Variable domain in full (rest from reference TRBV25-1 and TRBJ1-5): EADIYQTPRYLVIGTGKKITLECSQTMGHDKMYWYQQDPGMELHLIHYSYGVNSTEKGDLSSESTVSRIRTEHFPLTLESARPSHTSQYLCASSDRQGTQPQHFGDGTRLSIL.

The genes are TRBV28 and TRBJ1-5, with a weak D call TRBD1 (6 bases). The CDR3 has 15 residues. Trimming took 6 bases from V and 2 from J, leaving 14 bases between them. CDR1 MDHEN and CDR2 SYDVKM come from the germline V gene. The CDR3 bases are TGTGCCAGCAGCCCAAACAGGGCCGGCAATCAGCCCCAGCATTTT. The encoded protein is CASSPNRAGNQPQHF.

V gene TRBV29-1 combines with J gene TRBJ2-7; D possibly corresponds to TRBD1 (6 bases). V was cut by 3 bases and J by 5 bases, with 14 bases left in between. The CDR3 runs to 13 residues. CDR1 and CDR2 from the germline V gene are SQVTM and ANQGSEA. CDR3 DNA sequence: TGCAGCGTTGACTCCAGGGGATCCAACGAGCAGTACTTC. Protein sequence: CSVDSRGSNEQYF.